This is a list of T cell receptor beta chains from one sample in a study of OX40 agonist ivuxolimab in advanced cancers. Measured with immunoSEQ multiplex PCR; TCRdb has only the in-frame clones, and not every one. The sample lists about 70,000 clones, just over 85% occurring once. Sequencing was performed on CD4+ or CD8+ T cells sorted from blood, taken in a trial of the OX40 agonist ivuxolimab. The source of these receptors is an adult with an advanced solid tumor such as melanoma, head and neck, liver or kidney cancer. The CDR3 runs from the conserved cysteine through the conserved F or W. A D gene is named only where the DNA matches it firmly. The size field is filled for only some rows; it gives once, few, many or a size class.

v_gene	j_gene	abundance	d_gene	CDR3aa	CDR3nt
TRBV7-2	TRBJ1-5	once	-	CASSRIGDQPQHF	TGTGCCAGCAGCCGAATTGGGGATCAGCCCCAGCATTTT
TRBV7-2	TRBJ2-7	many	-	CASSFGGPSYEQYF	TGTGCCAGCAGCTTCGGGGGGCCCTCCTACGAGCAGTACTTC
TRBV19	TRBJ2-2	medium-sized	-	CASSMEAGGELFF	TGTGCCAGTAGTATGGAGGCGGGCGGGGAGCTGTTTTTT
TRBV2	TRBJ2-6	-	-	CASRPAPGQSTSGANVLTF	TGTGCCAGCCGGCCCGCCCCGGGACAAAGTACCTCTGGGGCCAACGTCCTGACTTTC
TRBV29-1	TRBJ1-1	-	TRBD1	CSITGGVARPNTEAFF	TGCAGCATTACAGGGGGTGTAGCGCGACCGAACACTGAAGCTTTCTTT
TRBV6-7	TRBJ2-6	-	-	CASTPPPVLTF	TGTGCCAGCACTCCTCCCCCAGTCCTGACTTTC
TRBV7-2	TRBJ2-1	-	-	CASSFWSSYNEQFF	TGTGCCAGCAGCTTCTGGTCCTCCTACAATGAGCAGTTCTTC
TRBV2	TRBJ2-6	-	-	CASSEARSGANVLTF	TGTGCCAGCAGTGAGGCACGCTCTGGGGCCAACGTCCTGACTTTC
TRBV27	TRBJ1-3	-	-	CASSTRGRMGGNTIYF	TGTGCCAGCAGTACCCGAGGGCGGATGGGTGGAAACACCATATATTTT
TRBV25-1	TRBJ1-6	-	TRBD1	CASSGDRSNSPLHF	TGTGCCAGCAGCGGGGACAGGTCTAATTCACCCCTCCACTTT
TRBV6-6	TRBJ1-5	-	-	CAGGAISNQPQHF	TGTGCTGGAGGAGCCATTAGCAATCAGCCCCAGCATTTT
TRBV5-1	TRBJ2-1	-	-	CASSFQDGDNEQFF	TGCGCCAGCAGCTTCCAGGATGGTGACAATGAGCAGTTCTTC
TRBV18	TRBJ1-1	-	-	CASSLSRVSEAEAFF	TGTGCCAGCTCCCTTAGCCGGGTGTCAGAAGCTGAAGCTTTCTTT
TRBV6-5	TRBJ1-6	-	TRBD1	CASNPRGYNSPLHF	TGTGCCAGCAACCCCAGGGGGTATAATTCACCCCTCCACTTT
TRBV28	TRBJ2-7	-	TRBD2	CASTPAGGSSLYEQYF	TGTGCCAGCACCCCCGCGGGGGGCTCTTCTCTGTACGAGCAGTACTTC
TRBV7-2	TRBJ1-2	once	TRBD1	CASSFTGVANYGYTF	TGTGCCAGCAGCTTCACAGGGGTAGCCAACTATGGCTACACCTTC
TRBV18	TRBJ1-1	-	-	CASSPLGSGNTEAFF	TGTGCCAGCTCACCACTTGGGAGTGGGAACACTGAAGCTTTCTTT
TRBV15	TRBJ1-6	once	TRBD1	CATSKRDRDGSPLHF	TGTGCCACCAGCAAGAGGGACAGGGACGGTTCACCCCTCCACTTT
TRBV5-1	TRBJ2-1	-	TRBD1	CASSQGQGGAVEQFF	TGCGCCAGCAGCCAGGGACAGGGGGGAGCGGTTGAGCAGTTCTTC
TRBV19	TRBJ1-1	-	TRBD1	CASSGQGGTEAFF	TGTGCCAGTAGTGGACAGGGCGGCACTGAAGCTTTCTTT
TRBV14	TRBJ1-6	-	-	CASSQARGGSPLHF	TGTGCCAGCAGCCAAGCCCGAGGGGGTTCACCCCTCCACTTT
TRBV29-1	TRBJ1-1	-	-	CSVHRDIATPEAFF	TGCAGCGTCCACCGGGACATCGCGACTCCTGAAGCTTTCTTT
TRBV9	TRBJ1-2	-	-	CASSAGGNYGYTF	TGTGCCAGCAGCGCGGGGGGCAACTATGGCTACACCTTC
TRBV5-4	TRBJ2-5	-	-	CASSRELGETQYF	TGTGCCAGCAGCCGGGAACTGGGAGAGACCCAGTACTTC
TRBV7-8	TRBJ1-2	-	-	CASSLGEHGYTF	TGTGCCAGCAGCCTCGGAGAGCACGGCTACACCTTC
TRBV15	TRBJ1-4	-	TRBD1	CATSRYGTGVQEKLFF	TGTGCCACCAGCAGATATGGGACAGGGGTTCAGGAAAAACTGTTTTTT
TRBV6-1	TRBJ1-1	few	-	CASSLRTVSNTEAFF	TGTGCCAGCAGTCTTCGGACAGTGTCGAACACTGAAGCTTTCTTT
TRBV2	TRBJ2-7	-	-	CASKTSQTGAYEQYF	TGTGCCAGCAAAACGTCACAGACAGGTGCCTACGAGCAGTACTTC
TRBV29-1	TRBJ2-3	-	-	CSVSPGLSTDTQYF	TGCAGCGTCTCCCCCGGACTCAGCACAGATACGCAGTATTTT
TRBV7-3	TRBJ1-2	-	-	CASSLGRRWAMDGYTF	TGTGCCAGCAGCTTAGGTCGGCGTTGGGCAATGGATGGCTACACCTTC
TRBV4-3	TRBJ2-5	-	-	CASSQDLGNQSPHQETQYF	TGCGCCAGCAGCCAAGATCTTGGGAACCAATCCCCACACCAAGAGACCCAGTACTTC
TRBV11-3	TRBJ1-1	-	-	CASSRTGSLRNTEAFF	TGTGCCAGCAGCAGAACAGGTAGTCTGAGGAACACTGAAGCTTTCTTT
TRBV5-6	TRBJ1-1	few	TRBD1	CASSLTLDRGDTEAFF	TGTGCCAGCAGCTTGACCCTGGACAGGGGGGATACTGAAGCTTTCTTT
TRBV19	TRBJ1-2	-	-	CASSIGPPQPNYGYTF	TGTGCCAGTAGTATAGGCCCCCCACAGCCTAACTATGGCTACACCTTC
TRBV5-1	TRBJ2-5	once	TRBD2	CASSRDGRSAETQYF	TGCGCCAGCAGCCGTGACGGGAGGAGTGCGGAGACCCAGTACTTC
TRBV5-5	TRBJ1-5	-	TRBD1	CASSLTGRGRLEPQHF	TGTGCCAGCAGCTTGACTGGCAGGGGGCGCCTGGAGCCCCAGCATTTT
TRBV5-1	TRBJ1-2	-	-	CASSLGRQGARVGYTF	TGCGCCAGCAGCTTGGGGCGACAAGGTGCCAGGGTTGGCTACACCTTC
TRBV9	TRBJ1-5	once	-	CASSETGTGNQPQHF	TGTGCCAGCAGCGAGACGGGGACTGGAAATCAGCCCCAGCATTTT
TRBV19	TRBJ1-1	-	-	CASSIRVSQGTEAFF	TGTGCCAGTAGTATACGGGTCTCCCAGGGCACTGAAGCTTTCTTT
TRBV30	TRBJ2-1	once	-	CAWMPVNEQFF	TGTGCCTGGATGCCAGTCAATGAGCAGTTCTTC
TRBV19	TRBJ2-7	-	TRBD2	CASSIAAGGSYEQYF	TGTGCCAGTAGTATCGCAGCGGGGGGATCCTACGAGCAGTACTTC
TRBV11-2	TRBJ2-3	-	-	CASSLAGKGHTDTQYF	TGTGCCAGCAGCTTAGCGGGCAAGGGACACACAGATACGCAGTATTTT
TRBV6-6	TRBJ2-7	few	-	CASRRPGTSYEQYF	TGTGCCAGCAGACGCCCGGGAACCTCCTACGAGCAGTACTTC
TRBV18	TRBJ1-5	-	-	CASSPHPRDQPQHF	TGTGCCAGCTCACCTCACCCCCGGGATCAGCCCCAGCATTTT
TRBV7-2	TRBJ2-7	-	TRBD1	CASSFFTGTGTHEQYF	TGTGCCAGCAGTTTTTTTACCGGGACAGGGACCCACGAGCAGTACTTC
TRBV5-1	TRBJ2-3	-	-	CASRDGTSTDTQYF	TGCGCCAGCAGGGACGGAACTAGCACAGATACGCAGTATTTT
TRBV6-1	TRBJ2-3	-	TRBD1	CASMPGQLDTQYF	TGTGCCAGCATGCCGGGACAGTTGGATACGCAGTATTTT
TRBV5-1	TRBJ1-2	-	TRBD1	CASSQTGDFGYTF	TGCGCCAGCAGCCAGACAGGGGATTTTGGCTACACCTTC
TRBV29-1	TRBJ1-4	-	TRBD1	CSVTFQGATNEKLFF	TGCAGCGTAACCTTTCAGGGGGCAACTAATGAAAAACTGTTTTTT
TRBV28	TRBJ2-5	-	-	CASSSGPQETQYF	TGTGCCAGCAGTTCCGGGCCTCAAGAGACCCAGTACTTC
TRBV6-1	TRBJ2-7	-	-	CASMGLPYEQYF	TGTGCCAGCATGGGACTCCCCTACGAGCAGTACTTC
TRBV6-1	TRBJ2-6	-	TRBD1	CASSPGGTGANVLTF	TGTGCCAGCAGTCCAGGGGGAACTGGGGCCAACGTCCTGACTTTC
TRBV6-6	TRBJ1-1	-	TRBD1	CASSPSAGTGKAFF	TGTGCCAGCAGTCCCTCCGCCGGGACAGGGAAAGCTTTCTTT